This T cell receptor beta chain was captured in a study of blood T cell repertoires in COVID-19. Overall study: Sites across the United States, Italy and Spain contributed samples from acute and convalescent COVID-19. PBMCs, B-cell-depleted T cells, or T cells were the source of the cDNA or gDNA that made up the material.

Per the original methods: Reference gene primer amplification gave nucleated cell count estimates. The method was immunoSEQ multiplex PCR; TCRdb's version includes in-frame clones alone and lacks a portion of them. That table is the source of V, J and clone size, and D and trimming were worked out from the DNA. Of some 150,000 clones listed, around 87% are singletons. This CDR3 contains 19 residues. Germline V gene sequence: CDR1 SEHNR, CDR2 FQNEAQ (reference sequence). After removal of 0 bases from V and 0 bases from J, the junction contained 4 bases not matched to a gene. The sequence came from a woman aged 40 to 50 with acute or convalescent COVID-19. The sequencing input was peripheral blood. This sequence joins TRBV7-9 and TRBJ2-1; TRBD2 matches at 14 bases. The DNA of the CDR3 is TGTGCCAGCAGCTTAGCAGGGACTAGCGGGAGAAGCTCCTACAATGAGCAGTTCTTC. Translated: CASSLAGTSGRSSYNEQFF.